The present T cell receptor beta chain was sequenced within a study of T cells in Graves' hyperthyroidism and ophthalmopathy. Study overall: Before any treatment, at initial diagnosis, peripheral blood was collected.

Amplified TCR beta CDR3 regions came from RNA transcripts. TCR CDR3 underwent first-round RT-PCR with the HTBI primer set. TCRdb reanalysed the multiplex PCR reads using MiXCR and keeps one entry per CDR3 protein. The sample records 750,000 to 900,000 distinct CDR3 sequences, roughly 40% being singletons. Hyperthyroidism was newly diagnosed in patients aged 18 to 65 (duration under 2 months). Lactation, pregnancy, other autoimmune disease or uncontrolled infection excluded patients. To note about this clonotype: Its ends do not fully match the called genes, so a read error is possible.

The CDR3 is 13 residues long. Germline V CDR1 and CDR2: SEHNR, FQNEAQ (reference sequence). The rearrangement uses TRBV7-9 and TRBJ1-4; no firm D call. The sample was blood. The clonotype comes from a man aged 18-30 years with Graves' hyperthyroidism. CDR3 coding DNA: TGTGCCAGCAGCTTGGAAACTGGCGGAAAATTGTTTTTT. This gives the protein CASSLETGGKLFF. Supplemented by reference TRBV7-9 and TRBJ1-4, the full variable domain reads DTGVSQNPRHKITKRGQNVTFRCDPISEHNRLYWYRQTLGQGPEFLTYFQNEAQLEKSRLLSDRFSAERPKGSFSTLEIQRTEQGDSAMYLCASSLETGGKLFFGSGTQLSVL.